The 28 T cell receptor beta chains in this list originate from one sample, sequenced in a study of blood T cell repertoires in COVID-19. Data came from immunoSEQ multiplex PCR; TCRdb stores just in-frame clones and leaves some out. The data show 150,000 to 200,000 clones, approximately 80% seen once. The source material was PBMCs or T cells enriched from blood (not recorded which). All receptors come from a man in his fifties who had recovered from COVID-19.

The V call is TRBV19, the J call TRBJ2-5; TRBD2 agrees at 14 bases. J gave up 3 bases and V 4 bases, and 10 bases lay outside the gene matches. The CDR3 is 18 residues long. Germline V CDR1 and CDR2: LNHDA, SQIVND (reference sequence). CDR3 amino acids: CASSTRGLAGGLEETQYF. CDR3 in DNA: TGTGCCAGTAGTACCCGTGGACTAGCGGGGGGTCTCGAAGAGACCCAGTACTTC.

The rearrangement links TRBV20-1 to TRBJ2-3; possible D gene TRBD2, 5 bases. CDR3 length equals 16 residues. Germline loops: CDR1 DFQATT, CDR2 SNEGSKA (reference sequence). Trimming took off 3 bases at V and 1 base at J, with 17 bases between the two ends. This chain's CDR3 is CSASTRGSSGTDTQYF. CDR3 coding DNA: TGCAGTGCTAGTACCCGGGGTAGCTCCGGCACAGATACGCAGTATTTT.

This sequence joins TRBV5-1 and TRBJ2-7; TRBD2 matches at 10 bases. The CDR3 runs 18 residues. V gave up 4 bases and J gave up 4 bases; unmatched junction bases: 17. Per the germline V gene, CDR1 is SGHRS and CDR2 is YFSETQ. CDR3 nucleotides: TGCGCCAGCAGCCCACATAATCCGGTAGCGGGAGGTATATACGAGCAGTACTTC. It yields the protein CASSPHNPVAGGIYEQYF.

J is TRBJ1-6 and V is TRBV4-1; tentative D call: TRBD1 (5 bases). V dropped 0 bases and J dropped 9 bases, with 18 bases sitting between them. The CDR3 totals 17 residues. Germline V CDR1 and CDR2: MGHRA, YSYEKL. As DNA, the CDR3 is TGCGCCAGCAGCCAAGATCGGGGGAAGTCGGGCATTTCACCCCTCCACTTT. This gives the protein CASSQDRGKSGISPLHF.

On this clone: The sample has other DNA sequences that encode this CDR3 too. The V and J genes are TRBV12-3 or TRBV12-4 and TRBJ2-1; perhaps TRBD1 as D (6 bases). V was pared by 2 bases and J by 8 bases, with 7 bases between. The CDR3 spans 12 residues. CDR3 DNA sequence: TGTGCCAGCAGTTTAACAGGGTATGAGCAGTTCTTC. This gives the protein CASSLTGYEQFF.

This rearrangement joins TRBV24-1 to TRBJ2-1; D ambiguous. CDR3 length: 14 residues. Per germline, CDR1 KGHDR and CDR2 SFDVKD. The V gene lost 4 bases and the J gene lost 8 bases, with 14 bases spanning the gap. The CDR3 loop reads CATSESFRAHEQFF. The DNA for the CDR3 is TGTGCCACCAGTGAATCGTTTCGAGCCCATGAGCAGTTCTTC.

This clone was seen only once. J is TRBJ1-5 and V is TRBV19; D might be TRBD1 (5 bases). The CDR3 has 15 residues. V was trimmed by 1 base and J by 3 bases, leaving 10 bases between them. Germline lookup yields CDR1 LNHDA and CDR2 SQIVND (reference sequence). CDR3 region: CASSIADSLNQPQHF. The DNA for the CDR3 is TGTGCCAGTAGTATAGCAGACAGCCTCAATCAGCCCCAGCATTTT.

The chain uses TRBV16 and TRBJ1-3; TRBD1 agrees at 9 bases. The CDR3 runs 20 residues. V was pared by 2 bases and J by 0 bases, with 14 bases of the junction left unmatched. CDR1 is KGHSY and CDR2 is FQNENV in the germline V gene. The CDR3: CASSQRGQGASSSSGNTIYF. CDR3 nucleotide sequence: TGTGCCAGCAGCCAACGGGGACAGGGAGCTTCTTCGAGCTCTGGAAACACCATATATTTT.

The chain combines TRBV9 with TRBJ2-7; 9 nucleotides agree with TRBD1. The CDR3 covers 14 residues. Unmatched junction bases numbered 0, after V lost 0 bases and J lost 2 bases. CDR1 and CDR2 from the germline V gene are SGDLS and YYNGEE. The CDR3 nucleotides read TGTGCCAGCAGCGTAGGGGACAGGGCCTACGAGCAGTACTTC. Residues: CASSVGDRAYEQYF. Filled out from reference TRBV9 and TRBJ2-7, the complete variable domain reads DSGVTQTPKHLITATGQRVTLRCSPRSGDLSVYWYQQSLDQGLQFLIQYYNGEERAKGNILERFSAQQFPDLHSELNLSSLELGDSALYFCASSVGDRAYEQYFGPGTRLTVT.

The chain joins TRBV3-1 (or the pseudogene TRBV3-2) to TRBJ1-6; no firm D call. CDR1 is LGHDT and CDR2 is YNNKEL in the germline V gene (reference sequence). The CDR3 runs 15 residues. V lost 1 base and J 3 bases, leaving 7 bases between the germline ends. CDR3 coding DNA: TGTGCCAGCAGCCAAGGTGACTTCTATAATTCACCCCTCCACTTT. Amino acid sequence: CASSQGDFYNSPLHF.

This clone was found a few times. This sequence joins TRBV6-5 and TRBJ2-7, with 9 bases identical to TRBD2. Germline CDR1 is MNHEY and CDR2 is SVGAGI. This CDR3 comprises 13 residues. J gave up 7 bases and V 7 bases, and 8 bases lay outside the gene matches. CDR3 residues: CASTNPGLAEQYF. CDR3 in DNA: TGTGCCAGCACCAACCCCGGACTAGCGGAGCAGTACTTC.

V gene TRBV30 combines with J gene TRBJ2-3; the D is unclear. The V end lost 0 bases, the J end lost 2 bases, and 6 bases lay between the germline ends. The CDR3 has 13 residues. Germline CDR1 GTSNPN, CDR2 SVGIG (reference sequence). The CDR3 reads CAWSVHNTDTQYF. The CDR3 DNA reads TGTGCCTGGAGTGTACATAACACAGATACGCAGTATTTT.

The chain couples TRBV14 to TRBJ1-1, with TRBD1 matching over 7 bases. CDR3 size: 15 residues. V dropped 3 bases and J dropped 2; count of bases not matched to a gene: 6. CDR1 is SGHDN and CDR2 is FVKESK in the germline V gene. CDR3 region: CASSHDRVRNTEAFF. CDR3 DNA sequence: TGTGCCAGCAGCCACGACAGGGTCCGAAACACTGAAGCTTTCTTT.

The chain employs TRBV5-1 and TRBJ2-2; 8 bases are shared with TRBD2. Germline V gene data show CDR1 as SGHRS and CDR2 as YFSETQ. V was pared by 1 base and J by 5 bases, with 7 bases of the junction left unmatched. The CDR3 sequence is 16 residues long. The CDR3: CASSLPAGETTGELFF. DNA of the CDR3: TGCGCCAGCAGCTTGCCAGCGGGAGAGACGACCGGGGAGCTGTTTTTT. The full variable domain, in which reference TRBV5-1 and TRBJ2-2 provide the parts outside the CDR3, is KAGVTQTPRYLIKTRGQQVTLSCSPISGHRSVSWYQQTPGQGLQFLFEYFSETQRNKGNFPGRFSGRQFSNSRSEMNVSTLELGDSALYLCASSLPAGETTGELFFGEGSRLTVL.

This clone was found once. The J gene is TRBJ1-1, the V gene TRBV7-6; no definite D call. Trimming shortened V by 1 base and J by 7 bases, and 16 bases separated the two germline ends. The CDR3 spans 15 residues. Germline-derived CDR1 and CDR2 are SGHVS and FNYEAQ. The CDR3 DNA sequence: TGTGCCAGCAGCTTAGTCCCCAATCGAGGTGATGAAGCTTTCTTT. It specifies CASSLVPNRGDEAFF.

The chain has TRBV6-4 and TRBJ1-1, with 11 bases fitting TRBD1. After removal of 5 bases from V and 11 bases from J, the junction contained 7 bases not matched to a gene. Germline assignment: CDR1 MRHNA and CDR2 SNTAGT. The CDR3 totals 13 residues. The CDR3 spells CASSHGTGGSAFF. CDR3 coding DNA: TGTGCCAGCAGTCATGGGACAGGGGGGAGTGCTTTCTTT.

The chain combines TRBV4-2 with TRBJ1-5; D is unclear. Germline V gene sequence: CDR1 LGHNA, CDR2 YNFKEQ. The CDR3 spans 15 residues. Trimming took off 3 bases at V and 1 base at J, with 10 bases between the two ends. DNA for the CDR3: TGTGCCAGCAGCCAGGAGAGGGCGAGCAATCAGCCCCAGCATTTT. Translating it yields CASSQERASNQPQHF.

The J gene is TRBJ1-2, the V gene TRBV6-1; D call uncertain. This CDR3 contains 15 residues. V gave up 1 base and J gave up 0 bases, with 9 bases separating them. Germline lookup yields CDR1 MNHNS and CDR2 SASEGT. The CDR3 region has the DNA TGTGCCAGCAGTGAAGTAAGGCAGGCTAACTATGGCTACACCTTC. Residues: CASSEVRQANYGYTF.

The V and J genes are TRBV2 and TRBJ1-4; TRBD1 matches 7 bases. Trimming at V came to 8 bases and at J to 12 bases, leaving 6 bases not matched to a gene. The CDR3 is 11 amino acids. Germline V gene data show CDR1 as SNHLY and CDR2 as FYNNEI. For the CDR3, the DNA is TGTGCCAGCGGGGGACAGTACGAACTGTTTTTT. As protein: CASGGQYELFF. The full variable domain, in which reference TRBV2 and TRBJ1-4 provide the parts outside the CDR3, is EPEVTQTPSHQVTQMGQEVILRCVPISNHLYFYWYRQILGQKVEFLVSFYNNEISEKSEIFDDQFSVERPDGSNFTLKIRSTKLEDSAMYFCASGGQYELFFGSGTQLSVL.

The rearrangement links TRBV5-1 to TRBJ1-6; TRBD1 matches 11 bases. Germline CDR1 is SGHRS and CDR2 is YFSETQ. CDR3 length equals 15 residues. After removal of 4 bases from V and 10 bases from J, the junction contained 7 bases not matched to a gene. CDR3 sequence reads: CASSTRTGGESPLHF. Written as DNA, the CDR3 is TGCGCCAGCAGCACCCGGACAGGGGGCGAGTCACCCCTCCACTTT. The full variable domain, completed using reference TRBV5-1 and TRBJ1-6, is KAGVTQTPRYLIKTRGQQVTLSCSPISGHRSVSWYQQTPGQGLQFLFEYFSETQRNKGNFPGRFSGRQFSNSRSEMNVSTLELGDSALYLCASSTRTGGESPLHFGNGTRLTVT.

The chain recombines TRBV6-4 with TRBJ2-2; 10 nucleotides match TRBD1. Trimming took 7 bases from V and 5 from J; bases not matched to a gene: 7. The CDR3 loop spans 15 amino acids. The germline V gene encodes CDR1 MRHNA and CDR2 SNTAGT. The CDR3 loop is CASNAGTGETGELFF. The CDR3 region has the DNA TGTGCCAGCAATGCCGGGACAGGGGAGACCGGGGAGCTGTTTTTT.

The chain recombines TRBV5-1 with TRBJ1-2; possibly TRBD1 for D (5 bases). The germline V gene has CDR1 SGHRS and CDR2 YFSETQ. The CDR3 totals 13 residues. V was cut by 1 base and J by 7 bases, with 11 bases left in between. CDR3 protein: CASSLSDTLGYTF. The CDR3 nucleotides read TGCGCCAGCAGCTTGTCGGACACTCTTGGCTACACCTTC.

The gene calls are TRBV28 and TRBJ1-2; D perhaps matches TRBD1 (5 bases). This CDR3 comprises 16 residues. Trimming pared 7 bases from V and 4 bases from J, leaving 22 bases between. CDR1 is MDHEN and CDR2 is SYDVKM in the germline V gene. The CDR3 loop reads CASIRSRHRSLYGYTF. The CDR3 DNA is TGTGCCAGCATCCGATCTAGGCACAGGTCGCTCTATGGCTACACCTTC.

This chain uses TRBV11-2 with TRBJ2-7; no reliable D call. The germline CDR1 and CDR2 sequences are SGHAT and FQNNGV. The CDR3 extends over 12 amino acids. The V end lost 0 bases, the J end lost 12 bases, and 12 bases lay between the germline ends. CDR3 bases: TGTGCCAGCAGCTTAGAGGTTGGCAGTACGTACTTC. It is translated as CASSLEVGSTYF.

The chain recombines TRBV29-1 with TRBJ1-2; D is perhaps TRBD1 (5 bases). The CDR3 contains 12 residues. Germline V gene lookup returns CDR1 SQVTM and CDR2 ANQGSEA. Deletions cut 7 bases from V and 8 bases from J, with 17 bases between. CDR3 sequence (DNA): TGCAGCGCCTTGGGGGGTACCAAGGGCTACACCTTC. Its protein is CSALGGTKGYTF.

The chain uses TRBV29-1 and TRBJ1-5, with a possible D match to TRBD1 (6 bases). V lost 0 bases to trimming and J lost 7 bases, with 7 bases between them. This CDR3 contains 12 residues. CDR1 and CDR2 from the germline V gene are SQVTM and ANQGSEA. CDR3 region: CSVEEGGQPQHF. As DNA, the CDR3 is TGCAGCGTTGAAGAAGGGGGACAGCCCCAGCATTTT.

The chain carries TRBV7-8 and TRBJ2-7; TRBD1 matches at 9 bases. This CDR3 is built from 15 residues. Germline assignment: CDR1 SGHVS and CDR2 FQNEAQ. J gave up 6 bases and V 3 bases, and 9 bases lay outside the gene matches. CDR3 bases: TGTGCCAGCAGCTTTATACAGGGACAGGGAGGCGAGCAGTACTTC. Encoded protein: CASSFIQGQGGEQYF.

In its sample, this clone was seen a few times. CDR3 sequence: CASSFRADSRDTQYF. In DNA, the CDR3 is TGTGCCAGCAGCTTTAGGGCGGACTCGCGAGATACGCAGTATTTT. The rearrangement uses TRBV7-9 and TRBJ2-3; D possibly corresponds to TRBD2 (5 bases). Germline lookup yields CDR1 SEHNR and CDR2 FQNEAQ (reference sequence). The CDR3 covers 15 residues. Trimming stripped 3 bases from V and 5 bases from J, with 15 bases between. Drawing the rest from reference TRBV7-9 and TRBJ2-3, the complete variable domain is DTGVSQNPRHKITKRGQNVTFRCDPISEHNRLYWYRQTLGQGPEFLTYFQNEAQLEKSRLLSDRFSAERPKGSFSTLEIQRTEQGDSAMYLCASSFRADSRDTQYFGPGTRLTVL.